Listed below are T cell receptor beta chains from one sample, sequenced in a study of blood T cell repertoires in COVID-19. TCRdb's table, derived via immunoSEQ multiplex PCR, lists solely in-frame clones and lacks some. The sample has roughly 39,000 clones, about four fifths seen once. Sequencing used peripheral blood. Every receptor here comes from a man between 70 and 80 years old with acute or convalescent COVID-19. Both conserved end residues are part of each CDR3. A D gene is named only where the DNA matches it firmly. Clone size is given for some rows only: seen once, a few or many times, or a class if the clone is expanded.

v_gene	j_gene	abundance	d_gene	CDR3nt	CDR3aa
TRBV27	TRBJ2-1	few	TRBD2	TGTGCCAGCAGTTTAGTTAGCGGGAGCGGCTCCTACAATGAGCAGTTCTTC	CASSLVSGSGSYNEQFF
TRBV15	TRBJ1-3	NA	TRBD1	TGTGCCACCAGCAGATGGGGACAGGGGGACACCATATATTTT	CATSRWGQGDTIYF
TRBV6-2/TRBV6-3	TRBJ1-4	NA	TRBD1	TGTGCCAGCAGTCGCGGCGGGACAGGGGGCGAAAAACTGTTTTTT	CASSRGGTGGEKLFF
TRBV10-3	TRBJ2-3	NA	TRBD1	TGTGCCATCAGTGGTGAAGGGGACAGCTTCACAGATACGCAGTATTTT	CAISGEGDSFTDTQYF
TRBV6-5	TRBJ2-1	few	TRBD2	TGTGCCAGCAGCACTAGCGGAGTCTACAATGAGCAGTTCTTC	CASSTSGVYNEQFF
TRBV7-8	TRBJ1-5	NA	TRBD1	TGTGCCAGCAGTCCACAGGGGGCCAGCAATCAGCCCCAGCATTTT	CASSPQGASNQPQHF
TRBV28	TRBJ1-2	NA	TRBD1	TGTGCCAGCAGCGGACAGGGGGCTGGGCATGGCTACACCTTC	CASSGQGAGHGYTF
TRBV6-2/TRBV6-3	TRBJ1-5	NA	NA	TGTGCCAGCAGCCTTACAGATAGCAATCAGCCCCAGCATTTT	CASSLTDSNQPQHF
TRBV15	TRBJ2-5	once	TRBD1	TGTGCCACCAGCAGATCCTCCGGGACCGTGGGGACAGGGGTGGAGACCCAGTACTTC	CATSRSSGTVGTGVETQYF
TRBV19	TRBJ1-1	NA	NA	TGTGCCAGTAGGGGACACCTGAACACTGAAGCTTTCTTT	CASRGHLNTEAFF
TRBV28	TRBJ1-2	NA	NA	TGTGCCAGCGGGGGTCGGGGCAGGGAGGTTACCTTC	CASGGRGREVTF
TRBV5-1	TRBJ2-5	once	NA	TGCGCCAGCAGCTTTGAGGGGGAAGAGACCCAGTACTTC	CASSFEGEETQYF
TRBV27	TRBJ1-1	NA	NA	TGTGCCAGCAGTTTCGCGGGGGGACTGATGGCTGAAGCTTTCTTT	CASSFAGGLMAEAFF
TRBV2	TRBJ2-6	NA	NA	TGTGCCAGCACAGGTGGGGCCAACGTCCTGACTTTC	CASTGGANVLTF
TRBV19	TRBJ1-2	NA	TRBD1	TGTGCCAGTAGTTCTGGGGACAGGGGAAAGGTTTATGGCTACACCTTC	CASSSGDRGKVYGYTF